The TCR beta chain under discussion was sequenced for a study of blood T cell repertoires in COVID-19. Study-level background: The cDNA or gDNA used as material had been derived from T cells, B-cell-depleted T cells, or PBMCs.

TCRdb keeps only in-frame clones here, not all; method: immunoSEQ multiplex PCR. The sample contains about 300,000 clones, 70% to 90% of which appear only once. V lost 6 bases and J lost 8; bases outside the gene matches: 6. The CDR3 is 12 residues long. Per the germline V gene, CDR1 is SQVTM and CDR2 is ANQGSEA. This study enrolled people aged 18 to 89 from 24 US geographic areas. Grouping used clinical history reported by participants in a survey and questionnaire. Two consecutive negative NP/OP PCR tests, clearance, or resolved symptoms defined Cohort 3 recovery. Sequencing was done on a sample of PBMCs or T cells enriched from blood (not recorded which). This clonotype was sampled from a woman aged 30 to 39 who had recovered from COVID-19. This chain joins TRBV29-1 and TRBJ2-1; 8 positions agree with TRBD2. The CDR3 region has the DNA TGCAGCGTCCATAGCGGGGCCGATGAGCAGTTCTTC. Amino acids: CSVHSGADEQFF.